This TCR beta chain emerged from a study of CD8+ T cells in alopecia areata. Findings and limits, study-wide: Researchers reported that TCR sharing among patients proved less clear than in mice, possibly HLA-linked. Scalp clonality dropped significantly under tofacitinib, as did expanded CD8+ top-100 clones. Sequencing of scalp samples also includes resident alphabeta T cells from normal skin.

Sequencing templates came from extracted RNA that was reverse transcribed into cDNA. Profiled with immunoSEQ multiplex PCR; TCRdb holds only in-frame clones, not every one. The repertoire holds approximately 280,000 clones, with 55% to 75% as singletons. Note on this clone: Its target is not known.

Germline CDR1 reads MRHNA; CDR2 reads SNTAGT. V trimming: 0 bases; J trimming: 8 bases; junction bases outside the gene matches: 9. CDR3 length equals 16 residues. Treatment defined: oral pan-JAK inhibitor, 5-10 mg twice daily. Specimens obtained from alopecia areata patients comprised lesional scalp punch biopsies and peripheral blood. The sequence was collected from a human donor with alopecia areata. The chain combines TRBV6-4 with TRBJ1-4, with 7 nucleotides matching TRBD1. Sequencing was performed on CD4+ T cells sorted from blood, taken at week 24, from a patient treated with tofacitinib. CDR3 nucleotide sequence: TGTGCCAGCAGTGACTCGAAGGGGGCGCTTCGGGAAAAACTGTTTTTT. Its protein product is CASSDSKGALREKLFF.